The 26 T cell receptor beta chains below all came from one sample that was sequenced in a study of a mutant IDH1 vaccine in newly diagnosed glioma. Some clones are missing from TCRdb's copy, which holds only in-frame ones; the method was immunoSEQ multiplex PCR. This sample yields about 120,000 clones, of which around 80% are seen a single time; less than 7% belongs to the top ten. The time point denotes: week 11, during vaccination. Every vaccine dose comprised 300 ug of mutant IDH1 20-mer peptide plus topical imiquimod. No antigen is known for these receptors. The material was PBMCs, obtained from a glioma patient whose treatment included an IDH1 peptide vaccine. These receptors all stem from a man aged 35 to 55 with glioma.

The rearrangement links TRBV19 to TRBJ1-5; 7 bases line up with TRBD1. Per the germline V gene, CDR1 is LNHDA and CDR2 is SQIVND (reference sequence). V lost 5 bases and J lost 4; bases outside the gene matches: 5. The CDR3 length is 14 residues. For the CDR3, the DNA is TGTGCCAGTAGTGCGACAGGGCGGAATCAGCCCCAGCATTTT. This encodes CASSATGRNQPQHF.

The rearrangement links TRBV5-1 to TRBJ2-7; tentative D call: TRBD2 (7 bases). This CDR3 comprises 14 residues. Per the germline V gene, CDR1 is SGHRS and CDR2 is YFSETQ. V was shortened by 4 bases and J by 4 bases, with 15 bases between the two germline ends. The CDR3 here is CASSPPGGAYEQYF. The DNA for the CDR3 is TGCGCCAGCAGCCCGCCTGGGGGGGCGTACGAGCAGTACTTC.

The chain couples TRBV6-6 to TRBJ2-7; D may be TRBD2 (5 bases). V gave up 7 bases and J gave up 5 bases, with 9 bases separating them. Germline values: CDR1 MNHNY, CDR2 SVGAGI (reference sequence). This CDR3 spans 11 amino acids. DNA for the CDR3: TGTGCCAGCATCTGGGGAGACGAGCAGTACTTC. Amino acids: CASIWGDEQYF.

The chain carries TRBV4-3 and TRBJ1-1; D gene unclear. Germline CDR1 LGHNA, CDR2 YSLEER. V lost 1 base, J lost 1 base, and 7 bases lay in between. The CDR3 covers 14 residues. The CDR3, as DNA: TGCGCCAGCAGCCAAGTCAGTGGGAACACTGAAGCTTTCTTT. This translates into CASSQVSGNTEAFF.

This clone was counted a few times. The rearrangement links TRBV7-9 to TRBJ1-1; D unclear. Germline-derived CDR1 and CDR2 are SEHNR and FQNEAQ (reference sequence). This CDR3 spans 13 amino acids. Trimming pared 5 bases from V and 1 base from J, leaving 8 bases between. The CDR3 loop is CASSQRQNTEAFF. The CDR3 DNA is TGTGCCAGCAGCCAACGACAGAACACTGAAGCTTTCTTT.

This clone appeared a few times. This rearrangement joins TRBV19 to TRBJ1-2; D unclear. The germline V gene encodes CDR1 LNHDA and CDR2 SQIVND (reference sequence). Trimming pared 8 bases from V and 8 bases from J, leaving 12 bases between. The CDR3 is 11 residues long. The CDR3 DNA reads as TGTGCCAGTGGCCTAACCAGCGGCTACACCTTC. It yields the protein CASGLTSGYTF.

The rearrangement uses TRBV5-6 and TRBJ2-2, with D possibly TRBD2 on 5 matching bases. CDR3 length: 16 residues. Germline V gives CDR1 SGHDT, CDR2 YYEEEE. V was clipped by 1 base and J by 2 bases, with 12 bases between them. The CDR3 DNA is TGTGCCAGCAGCTTGAGGACGGGGATTAACACCGGGGAGCTGTTTTTT. It translates to CASSLRTGINTGELFF.

V and J are TRBV7-2 and TRBJ2-1; the match to TRBD2 covers 7 bases. This CDR3 has 15 amino acids. J gave up 6 bases and V 5 bases, and 10 bases lay outside the gene matches. The germline gives CDR1 SGHTA, CDR2 FQGNSA. CDR3 sequence: CASSVGLVGSNEQFF. The CDR3 DNA reads TGTGCCAGCAGCGTTGGACTAGTAGGTAGCAATGAGCAGTTCTTC.

This clone came up once. The rearrangement joins TRBV28 to TRBJ1-1, with unresolved D. Germline loops: CDR1 MDHEN, CDR2 SYDVKM. This CDR3 has 13 residues. Deletions cut 2 bases from V and 12 bases from J, with 16 bases between. CDR3 in DNA: TGTGCCAGCAGTTTAGGTCCCTCTCTAGAGTCTTTCTTT. Its translation is CASSLGPSLESFF. Full variable domain (outside the CDR3, taken from reference TRBV28 and TRBJ1-1): DVKVTQSSRYLVKRTGEKVFLECVQDMDHENMFWYRQDPGLGLRLIYFSYDVKMKEKGDIPEGYSVSREKKERFSLILESASTNQTSMYLCASSLGPSLESFFGQGTRLTVV.

The CDR3 DNA follows: TGTGCCAGCTCACCGGTTGGCCAGGGGGCCTTCGACGGGGAGCTGTTTTTT. This translates into CASSPVGQGAFDGELFF. The V call is TRBV18, the J call TRBJ2-2; TRBD1 agrees at 8 bases. The trim removed 3 bases at V and 7 bases at J, leaving 13 bases unmatched. The CDR3 consists of 17 residues. Germline V gene sequence: CDR1 KGHSH, CDR2 LQKENI.

This rearrangement joins TRBV7-9 to TRBJ1-1; no clear D. CDR3 size: 13 residues. V dropped 5 bases and J dropped 1 base, with 8 bases sitting between them. From germline, CDR1 is SEHNR and CDR2 FQNEAQ (reference sequence). The CDR3, as DNA: TGTGCCAGCAGCGTACAGAAGAACACTGAAGCTTTCTTT. Amino acid sequence: CASSVQKNTEAFF.

The chain employs TRBV19 and TRBJ1-4, with a weak D call TRBD1 (5 bases). This CDR3 contains 15 residues. CDR1 is LNHDA, CDR2 SQIVND, per germline (reference sequence). V shed 5 bases and J shed 4 bases, with 14 bases lying between them. This CDR3 is CASSRLQAINEKLFF. The DNA of the CDR3 is TGTGCCAGTAGTCGACTACAGGCGATTAATGAAAAACTGTTTTTT. The full variable domain, in which reference TRBV19 and TRBJ1-4 provide the parts outside the CDR3, is DGGITQSPKYLFRKEGQNVTLSCEQNLNHDAMYWYRQDPGQGLRLIYYSQIVNDFQKGDIAEGYSVSREKKESFPLTVTSAQKNPTAFYLCASSRLQAINEKLFFGSGTQLSVL.

The chain recombines TRBV4-3 with TRBJ2-3, with TRBD2 matching 7 bases. The CDR3 is made up of 17 amino acids. CDR1 LGHNA and CDR2 YSLEER come from the germline V gene. V was pared by 1 base and J by 0 bases, with 7 bases of the junction left unmatched. Written as DNA, the CDR3 is TGCGCCAGCAGCCAAGCCGCTTTAGCGGGTAGCACAGATACGCAGTATTTT. Translated: CASSQAALAGSTDTQYF.

CDR3 nucleotides: TGTGCCAGCACGTTACCCTCCGGCTATGGCTACACCTTC. Translation gives CASTLPSGYGYTF. The rearrangement joins TRBV19 to TRBJ1-2, with D uncertain. There are 13 residues in the CDR3. Deletions cut 9 bases from V and 4 bases from J, with 15 bases between. Germline CDR1 and CDR2: LNHDA and SQIVND (reference sequence).

The chain combines TRBV6-1 with TRBJ1-2, with D possibly being TRBD1 (5 bases). Trimming left V 4 bases short and J 4 bases short, with 13 bases between. The germline V gene encodes CDR1 MNHNS and CDR2 SASEGT. The CDR3 loop spans 14 amino acids. The CDR3: CASSVQGGSYGYTF. DNA of the CDR3: TGTGCCAGCAGTGTTCAGGGAGGGAGCTATGGCTACACCTTC.

The chain recombines TRBV19 with TRBJ2-7; D is possibly TRBD2 (5 bases). V was clipped by 7 bases and J by 7 bases, with 20 bases between them. The germline V gene encodes CDR1 LNHDA and CDR2 SQIVND (reference sequence). This CDR3 comprises 14 residues. DNA of the CDR3: TGTGCCAGTACCTCCCCTAGAGGCCCGGGGGAGCAGTACTTC. Protein: CASTSPRGPGEQYF.

The genes are TRBV7-8 and TRBJ1-4; maybe TRBD1 (5 bases). The germline V gene encodes CDR1 SGHVS and CDR2 FQNEAQ. This CDR3 contains 16 residues. V shed 1 base and J shed 3 bases, with 12 bases lying between them. The CDR3, as DNA: TGTGCCAGCAGCTTAGTTCCGGGGCCAGCTAATGAAAAACTGTTTTTT. Its translation is CASSLVPGPANEKLFF.

The genes are TRBV6-6 and TRBJ2-1; D remains ambiguous. Trimming took off 4 bases at V and 7 bases at J, with 8 bases between the two ends. The CDR3 extends over 12 amino acids. Per germline, CDR1 MNHNY and CDR2 SVGAGI (reference sequence). In nucleotides, the CDR3 is TGTGCCAGCAGTTCCCCTTTTAATGAGCAGTTCTTC. Its protein is CASSSPFNEQFF.

This clone was found once. V usage is TRBV7-2 and J usage is TRBJ2-3, with TRBD1 matching 8 bases. Trimming cost V 4 bases and J 7 bases; bases outside gene matches: 10. Germline values: CDR1 SGHTA, CDR2 FQGNSA. This CDR3 contains 15 residues. This CDR3 reads CASSSDRGVVNTQYF. CDR3 DNA: TGTGCCAGCAGCTCAGACAGGGGAGTGGTTAATACGCAGTATTTT.

The chain joins TRBV4-2 to TRBJ2-2; 10 bases agree with TRBD1. Germline CDR1 reads LGHNA; CDR2 reads YNFKEQ. This CDR3 is 17 amino acids long. Unmatched junction bases numbered 7, after V lost 3 bases and J lost 3 bases. The CDR3: CASSHPGGTGDTGELFF. CDR3 DNA sequence: TGTGCCAGCAGCCACCCGGGGGGGACAGGGGACACCGGGGAGCTGTTTTTT.

This chain links TRBV9 with TRBJ2-7; D may correspond to TRBD1 or TRBD2 (5 bases each). Germline CDR1 reads SGDLS; CDR2 reads YYNGEE. The CDR3 totals 15 residues. V was pared by 1 base and J by 0 bases, with 11 bases between. The CDR3 loop reads CASSVKWGSSYEQYF. CDR3 coding DNA: TGTGCCAGCAGCGTAAAATGGGGGAGCTCCTACGAGCAGTACTTC.

The V gene is TRBV18, the J gene TRBJ1-5; a weak D match, TRBD1 (5 bases). Germline V gene sequence: CDR1 KGHSH, CDR2 LQKENI. This CDR3 has 16 amino acids. Between the trimmed V and J ends, which lost 3 bases and 0 bases, there was a span of 12 bases. The CDR3 loop reads CASSPWQGDSNQPQHF. The CDR3 DNA reads TGTGCCAGCTCACCGTGGCAGGGAGATAGCAATCAGCCCCAGCATTTT.

This clone was seen a single time. One end of the junction varies from germline; a read error may be responsible. J is TRBJ2-4 and V is TRBV7-2; D may be TRBD1 (5 bases). Germline V gene lookup returns CDR1 SGHTA and CDR2 FQGNSA. The CDR3 sequence is 9 residues long. CDR3: CASSLRGAF. In DNA, the CDR3 is TGTGCCAGCAGCTTACGTGGGGCCTTC. Full variable domain (outside the CDR3, taken from reference TRBV7-2 and TRBJ2-4): GAGVSQSPSNKVTEKGKDVELRCDPISGHTALYWYRQSLGQGLEFLIYFQGNSAPDKSGLPSDRFSAERTGGSVSTLTIQRTQQEDSAVYLCASSLRGAFGAGTRLSVL.

V is TRBV18 and J is TRBJ1-1; 7 positions agree with TRBD1. Trimming took 5 bases from V and 5 from J; bases not matched to a gene: 11. CDR1 and CDR2 (germline): KGHSH, LQKENI. The CDR3 is 15 residues long. The CDR3 protein is CASSELDRIRTEAFF. Here the CDR3 DNA reads TGTGCCAGCTCAGAGCTGGACAGGATAAGGACTGAAGCTTTCTTT. Filled out from reference TRBV18 and TRBJ1-1, the complete variable domain reads NAGVMQNPRHLVRRRGQEARLRCSPMKGHSHVYWYRQLPEEGLKFMVYLQKENIIDESGMPKERFSAEFPKEGPSILRIQQVVRGDSAAYFCASSELDRIRTEAFFGQGTRLTVV.

This clone was counted at least ten times. The chain couples TRBV7-2 to TRBJ2-5; no reliable D call. The CDR3 runs 12 residues. V gave up 7 bases and J gave up 4 bases, with 10 bases separating them. Germline V gives CDR1 SGHTA, CDR2 FQGNSA. The CDR3 sequence is CASTTDPETQYF. Written as DNA, the CDR3 is TGTGCCAGCACTACCGACCCAGAGACCCAGTACTTC.

The chain recombines TRBV7-2 with TRBJ2-3; a weak D match, TRBD2 (5 bases). The length of the CDR3 is 15 residues. Germline CDR1 SGHTA, CDR2 FQGNSA. Trimming took off 5 bases at V and 1 base at J, with 13 bases between the two ends. The CDR3 reads CASSAPEGGTDTQYF. The CDR3 region has the DNA TGTGCCAGCAGCGCCCCCGAGGGCGGCACAGATACGCAGTATTTT.